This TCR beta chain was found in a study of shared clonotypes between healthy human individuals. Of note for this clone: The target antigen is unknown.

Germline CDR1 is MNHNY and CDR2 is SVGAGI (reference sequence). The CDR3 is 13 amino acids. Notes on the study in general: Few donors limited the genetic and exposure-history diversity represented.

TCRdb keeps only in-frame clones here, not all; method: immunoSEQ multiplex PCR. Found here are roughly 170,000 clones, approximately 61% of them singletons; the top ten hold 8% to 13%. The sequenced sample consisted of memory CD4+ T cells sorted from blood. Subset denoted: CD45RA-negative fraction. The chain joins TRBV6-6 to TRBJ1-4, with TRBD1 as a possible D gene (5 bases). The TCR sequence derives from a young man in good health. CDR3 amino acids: CAGRAEAGEKLFF. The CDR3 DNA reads TGTGCGGGACGGGCGGAAGCAGGTGAAAAACTGTTTTTT.